These 8 T cell receptor beta chains originate from one sample sequenced in a study of PD-L1 blockade in urothelial cancer. The protocol was immunoSEQ multiplex PCR, while the TCRdb copy is restricted to in-frame clones and leaves out a portion. The top ten hold about 10% of the sample, which has 60,000 to 80,000 clones, roughly 86% seen once. Time point here: peripheral blood 6 weeks after treatment start. The sample was PBMCs, taken around atezolizumab (anti-PD-L1) treatment. These receptors were collected from a man in his 60s with urothelial cancer.

The J gene is TRBJ2-3, the V gene TRBV5-4; 7 bases are shared with TRBD2. Germline CDR1 SGHNT, CDR2 YYREEE (reference sequence). The V gene end was trimmed by 4 bases and the J gene end by 2 bases; junction bases not matched to a gene: 7. The CDR3 loop spans 15 amino acids. The CDR3 sequence: CASSPGGGNTDTQYF. CDR3 DNA sequence: TGTGCCAGCAGCCCTGGGGGGGGAAACACAGATACGCAGTATTTT. Drawing the rest from reference TRBV5-4 and TRBJ2-3, the complete variable domain is ETGVTQSPTHLIKTRGQQVTLRCSSQSGHNTVSWYQQALGQGPQFIFQYYREEENGRGNFPPRFSGLQFPNYSSELNVNALELDDSALYLCASSPGGGNTDTQYFGPGTRLTVL.

This clone was observed a handful of times. The chain combines TRBV19 with TRBJ1-2; 11 nucleotides line up with TRBD1. The germline V gene has CDR1 LNHDA and CDR2 SQIVND (reference sequence). The CDR3 is made up of 14 amino acids. V dropped 5 bases and J dropped 2; count of bases not matched to a gene: 1. As DNA, the CDR3 is TGTGCCAGTAGTTGGGACAGGGGGAACTATGGCTACACCTTC. As protein: CASSWDRGNYGYTF.

The V and J genes are TRBV6-6 and TRBJ1-4; 7 bases align to TRBD1. After removal of 7 bases from V and 3 bases from J, the junction contained 8 bases not matched to a gene. The germline V gene has CDR1 MNHNY and CDR2 SVGAGI (reference sequence). The CDR3 is 15 amino acids. The CDR3 DNA follows: TGTGCCAGCAATAAAGACAGGGTGGCTAATGAAAAACTGTTTTTT. It translates to CASNKDRVANEKLFF.

This chain connects TRBV5-4 to TRBJ2-5; 10 nucleotides line up with TRBD1. Trimming cost V 9 bases and J 6 bases; bases outside gene matches: 14. The CDR3 runs to 15 residues. Germline V gives CDR1 SGHNT, CDR2 YYREEE (reference sequence). The CDR3, as DNA: TGTGCCACCATCAAAGACAGGGGGCGGCTAAAGACCCAGTACTTC. Residues: CATIKDRGRLKTQYF.

V and J are TRBV19 and TRBJ1-2; TRBD1 matches 7 bases. The CDR3 consists of 15 residues. The germline V gene has CDR1 LNHDA and CDR2 SQIVND (reference sequence). V trimming: 10 bases; J trimming: 2 bases; junction bases outside the gene matches: 13. CDR3 in amino acids: CATRGNRGQNYGYTF. CDR3 nucleotides: TGTGCCACTAGGGGGAACAGGGGTCAAAACTATGGCTACACCTTC.

The chain uses TRBV11-2 and TRBJ2-3; D possibly corresponds to TRBD1 (5 bases). The V end was cut by 8 bases, the J end by 2 bases, with 14 bases between. The germline V gene has CDR1 SGHAT and CDR2 FQNNGV. This CDR3 has 14 amino acids. DNA of the CDR3: TGTGCCAGCGGGCAGACAGCTTCCACAGATACGCAGTATTTT. Residues: CASGQTASTDTQYF. The full variable domain, rest sourced from reference TRBV11-2 and TRBJ2-3, is EAGVAQSPRYKIIEKRQSVAFWCNPISGHATLYWYQQILGQGPKLLIQFQNNGVVDDSQLPKDRFSAERLKGVDSTLKIQPAKLEDSAVYLCASGQTASTDTQYFGPGTRLTVL.

Remarks on this clone: This specimen includes other DNA sequences encoding the same CDR3. The chain recombines TRBV19 with TRBJ2-2, with D possibly TRBD2 on 6 matching bases. V lost 1 base and J 5 bases, leaving 11 bases between the germline ends. The CDR3 is 15 residues long. CDR1 and CDR2 from the germline V gene are LNHDA and SQIVND (reference sequence). CDR3 DNA sequence: TGTGCCAGTAGTATAGGGAGGGTCCGGACCGGGGAGCTGTTTTTT. This codes for CASSIGRVRTGELFF.

V and J are TRBV18 and TRBJ2-5, with 9 nucleotides matching TRBD1. Germline V CDR1 and CDR2: KGHSH, LQKENI. The junction had 14 bases not matched to a gene; V was cut back by 2 bases and J by 4 bases. The CDR3 has 18 amino acids. Here the CDR3 reads CASSPSRPGTGFRETQYF. The CDR3 DNA sequence: TGTGCCAGCTCACCATCCCGACCCGGGACAGGGTTTAGAGAGACCCAGTACTTC.